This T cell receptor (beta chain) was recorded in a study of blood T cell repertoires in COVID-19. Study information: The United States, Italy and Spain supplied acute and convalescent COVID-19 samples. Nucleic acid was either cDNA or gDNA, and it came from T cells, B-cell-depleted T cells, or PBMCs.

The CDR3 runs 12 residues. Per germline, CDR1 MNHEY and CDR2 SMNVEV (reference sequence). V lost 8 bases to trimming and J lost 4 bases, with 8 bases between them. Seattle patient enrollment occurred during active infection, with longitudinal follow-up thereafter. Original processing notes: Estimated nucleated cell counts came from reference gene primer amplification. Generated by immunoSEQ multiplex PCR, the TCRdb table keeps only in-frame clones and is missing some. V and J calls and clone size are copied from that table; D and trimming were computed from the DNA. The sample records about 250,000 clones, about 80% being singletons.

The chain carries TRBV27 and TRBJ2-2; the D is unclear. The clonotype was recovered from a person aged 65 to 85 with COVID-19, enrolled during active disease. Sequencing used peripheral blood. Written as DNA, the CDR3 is TGTGCCAGCCCCTCCCGCACCGGGGAGCTGTTTTTT. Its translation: CASPSRTGELFF.